The clone carrying this T cell receptor beta chain came up a few times. The target antigen is unknown. This specimen comes from a study of beta chain features in type 1 diabetes. Study-level findings and limits: The question left open here concerned HLA type influencing TCRB rearrangement. For type 1 diabetes patients, VDJ junctions showed fewer insertions and more deletions.

Expressed TCRB transcripts were sequenced, since all the RNA that had been isolated was reverse transcribed. Sequencing used immunoSEQ multiplex PCR; TCRdb keeps in-frame clones, though not all of them. The sample holds some 250,000 clones, about 26% seen once. V was trimmed by 6 bases and J by 8 bases, leaving 14 bases between them. The CDR3 extends over 13 amino acids. Per germline, CDR1 MRHNA and CDR2 SNTAGT. The TCR comes from a man aged 25 to 40 in good health. Sequenced input: central memory CD4+ T cells from blood. The chain recombines TRBV6-4 with TRBJ2-1; a weak D match, TRBD2 (5 bases). The CDR3 DNA reads TGTGCCAGCAGCGGGGAAGAGGGCCATGAGCAGTTCTTC. This codes for CASSGEEGHEQFF.